Following are 9 T cell receptor beta chains from one sample sequenced in a study of CD8+CD57+ T cells in acquired aplastic anemia. Whoever was chosen for sequencing had shown CD8+CD57+ cell expansion by flow cytometry. Investigators profiled TCR beta VDJ and CDR3 from genomic DNA template. TCRdb fed the reads into MiXCR, producing one record per CDR3 protein. The table includes 100,000 to 150,000 distinct CDR3 sequences, almost 40% detected once. The sequencing sample was made of sorted CD4+, CD8+, or CD8+CD57+ T cells (not recorded which) from PBMCs. Source of these receptors: a human donor with aplastic anemia.

The rearrangement joins TRBV19 to TRBJ2-1; 11 bases match TRBD2. J gave up 4 bases and V 9 bases, and 2 bases lay outside the gene matches. The germline V gene encodes CDR1 LNHDA and CDR2 SQIVND (reference sequence). The CDR3 totals 13 residues. The CDR3 sequence: CASLAGGYNEQFF. The CDR3 DNA sequence: TGTGCCAGCCTAGCGGGAGGTTACAATGAGCAGTTCTTC.

In this sample, this clonotype turned up once. The rearrangement links TRBV20-1 to TRBJ2-5; 7 positions match TRBD1. The CDR3 has 11 residues. Germline lookup yields CDR1 DFQATT and CDR2 SNEGSKA (reference sequence). The CDR3: CSWTGPETQYF. CDR3 DNA sequence: TGCAGCTGGACAGGCCCGGAGACCCAGTACTTC.

This clonotype was counted at least ten times. The rearrangement joins TRBV20-1 to TRBJ1-5; no firm D call. The V gene's germline CDR1 is DFQATT and CDR2 SNEGSKA (reference sequence). Trimming removed 3 bases from V and 2 bases from J, with 8 bases in between. The CDR3 has 13 residues. CDR3 DNA sequence: TGCAGTGCTAGCTCCGGGGGCAATCAGCCCCAGCATTTT. This encodes CSASSGGNQPQHF.

The table lists this clonotype with many counts. The chain employs TRBV19 and TRBJ2-1; D unclear. The length of the CDR3 is 14 residues. Trimming left V 5 bases short and J 0 bases short, with 8 bases between. CDR1 is LNHDA, CDR2 SQIVND, per germline (reference sequence). The CDR3 spells CASSDSYSYNEQFF. DNA for the CDR3: TGTGCCAGTAGTGATTCCTACTCCTACAATGAGCAGTTCTTC.

The CDR3 loop reads CASSESQGGSQPQHF. CDR3 nucleotide sequence: TGCGCCAGCAGTGAGTCGCAGGGAGGGAGTCAACCCCAGCATTTT. The rearrangement joins TRBV10-2 to TRBJ1-5; weak D call: TRBD1 (5 bases). Germline V lookup: CDR1 WSHSY, CDR2 SAAADI. The V end lost 0 bases, the J end lost 10 bases, and 16 bases lay between the germline ends. This CDR3 region has 15 residues.

Worth noting for this clonotype: Germline is not matched at one junction end, which may reflect a read error. The gene calls are TRBV5-5 and TRBJ1-5; D perhaps matches TRBD1 (6 bases). The CDR3 runs to 14 residues. Germline V gene data show CDR1 as SGHKS and CDR2 as YYEKEE (reference sequence). The CDR3 bases are TGTCCCAGCAGCTCCCTGACAGGAAGGCAGCCCCAGCGTTTT. Translated: CPSSSLTGRQPQRF.

The table lists this clonotype with many counts. V and J are TRBV12-3 or TRBV12-4 and TRBJ1-6; D may be TRBD1 (5 bases). V was cut by 7 bases and J by 7 bases, with 8 bases left in between. The CDR3 is made up of 12 amino acids. CDR3 DNA: TGTGCCAGCAAGACAGCCAATTCACCCCTCCACTTT. It specifies CASKTANSPLHF.

The V call is TRBV19, the J call TRBJ1-2; D may be TRBD1 (5 bases). Trimming took 9 bases from V and 2 from J, leaving 22 bases between them. This CDR3 has 16 residues. Germline V gives CDR1 LNHDA, CDR2 SQIVND (reference sequence). Written as DNA, the CDR3 is TGTGCCAGCAGCGAGGGCCTGGGGGACGCCAACTATGGCTACACCTTC. Its translation: CASSEGLGDANYGYTF.

This clonotype was recorded at least ten times. The V gene is TRBV7-9, the J gene TRBJ1-5, with D tentatively TRBD1 (5 bases). Germline V CDR1 and CDR2: SEHNR, FQNEAQ (reference sequence). Trimming took 4 bases from V and 0 from J, leaving 10 bases between them. The CDR3 is 15 amino acids. CDR3 in DNA: TGTGCCAGCAGCTCCGCGGGGGGTAGCAATCAGCCCCAGCATTTT. Translated, it gives CASSSAGGSNQPQHF. Based on the CDR3 plus reference TRBV7-9 and TRBJ1-5, the full variable domain is DTGVSQNPRHKITKRGQNVTFRCDPISEHNRLYWYRQTLGQGPEFLTYFQNEAQLEKSRLLSDRFSAERPKGSFSTLEIQRTEQGDSAMYLCASSSAGGSNQPQHFGDGTRLSIL.